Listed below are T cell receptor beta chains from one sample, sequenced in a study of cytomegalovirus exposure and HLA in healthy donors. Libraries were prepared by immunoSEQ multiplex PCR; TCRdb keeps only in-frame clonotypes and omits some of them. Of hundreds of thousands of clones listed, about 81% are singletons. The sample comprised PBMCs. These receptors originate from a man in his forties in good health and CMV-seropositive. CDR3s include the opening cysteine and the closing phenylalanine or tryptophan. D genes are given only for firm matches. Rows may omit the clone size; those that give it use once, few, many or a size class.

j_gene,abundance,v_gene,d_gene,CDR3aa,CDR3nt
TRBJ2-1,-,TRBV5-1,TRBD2,CASSSTGTSGSSTYNEQFF,TGCGCCAGCAGCTCTACCGGGACTAGCGGGAGCAGCACCTACAATGAGCAGTTCTTC
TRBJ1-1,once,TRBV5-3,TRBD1,CARSFRDREEGTEAFF,TGTGCCAGAAGCTTCCGGGACAGGGAGGAAGGCACTGAAGCTTTCTTT
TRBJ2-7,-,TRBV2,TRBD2,CASSQAGVDSEQYF,TGTGCCAGCAGCCAAGCGGGAGTTGACTCCGAGCAGTACTTC
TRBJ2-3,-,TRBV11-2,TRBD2,CASSLRPSGSELGTQYF,TGTGCCAGCAGCTTGCGTCCTAGCGGGAGTGAGCTGGGTACGCAGTATTTT
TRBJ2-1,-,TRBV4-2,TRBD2,CASSQGEGYNEQFF,TGTGCCAGCAGCCAAGGGGAGGGATACAATGAGCAGTTCTTC
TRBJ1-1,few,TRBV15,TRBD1,CATSRETGQAVTEAFF,TGTGCCACCAGCAGAGAAACCGGACAGGCCGTGACTGAAGCTTTCTTT
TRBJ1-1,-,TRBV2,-,CALDQLQGTEAFF,TGTGCCCTGGACCAGTTGCAGGGCACTGAAGCTTTCTTT
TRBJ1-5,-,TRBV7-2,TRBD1,CASSLGQGEPQHF,TGTGCCAGCAGCTTAGGACAGGGGGAGCCCCAGCATTTT
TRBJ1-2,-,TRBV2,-,CASREGSYGYTF,TGTGCCAGCAGGGAGGGGAGCTATGGCTACACCTTC
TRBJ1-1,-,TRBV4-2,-,CASSQEGGGNTEAFF,TGTGCCAGCAGCCAAGAGGGAGGGGGGAACACTGAAGCTTTCTTT
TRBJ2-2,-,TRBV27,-,CASSFSRVSGELFF,TGTGCCAGCAGTTTTTCCAGGGTGTCCGGGGAGCTGTTTTTT
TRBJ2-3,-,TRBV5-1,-,CASTELVVSTDTQYF,TGCGCCAGCACAGAACTAGTTGTGAGCACAGATACGCAGTATTTT
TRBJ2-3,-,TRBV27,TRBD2,CASSLGLGRPDTQYF,TGTGCCAGCAGCCTGGGACTAGGTAGGCCAGATACGCAGTATTTT
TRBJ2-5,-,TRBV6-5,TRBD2,CASSYGIAGVMETQYF,TGTGCCAGCAGTTACGGGATAGCGGGAGTAATGGAGACCCAGTACTTC
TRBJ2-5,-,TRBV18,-,CASSPELAVGETQYF,TGTGCCAGCTCACCAGAACTAGCTGTGGGAGAGACCCAGTACTTC
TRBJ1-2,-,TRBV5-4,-,CASSLDGKTSNYGYTF,TGTGCCAGCAGCTTGGACGGAAAGACTAGTAACTATGGCTACACCTTC
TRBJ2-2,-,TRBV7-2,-,CASSPVIGELFF,TGTGCCAGCAGTCCGGTGATCGGGGAGCTGTTTTTT
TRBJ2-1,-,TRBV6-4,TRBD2,CASSSRLAGAYNEQFF,TGTGCCAGCAGCTCTCGACTAGCGGGGGCCTACAATGAGCAGTTCTTC
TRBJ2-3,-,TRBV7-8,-,CASSPQYRADTQYF,TGTGCCAGCAGCCCCCAATACAGGGCAGATACGCAGTATTTT
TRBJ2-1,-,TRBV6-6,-,CASSYTSNEQFF,TGTGCCAGCAGCTATACTAGTAATGAGCAGTTCTTC
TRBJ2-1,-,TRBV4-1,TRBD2,CASSQAPTSGWIDEQFF,TGCGCCAGCAGCCAAGCCCCGACTAGCGGGTGGATTGATGAGCAGTTCTTC
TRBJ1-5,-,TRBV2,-,CASSLPTEPQHF,TGTGCCAGCAGCTTGCCGACAGAACCCCAGCATTTT
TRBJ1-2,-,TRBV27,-,CASSLPSGYGYTF,TGTGCCAGCAGTTTACCGTCGGGTTATGGCTACACCTTC
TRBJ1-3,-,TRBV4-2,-,CASSQAGDSGNTIYF,TGTGCCAGCAGCCAAGCAGGGGACTCTGGAAACACCATATATTTT
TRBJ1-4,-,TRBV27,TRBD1,CASSLSSRWDRALGDEKLFF,TGTGCCAGCAGTTTATCGTCACGTTGGGACAGGGCACTGGGGGATGAAAAACTGTTTTTT